Each of the 28 T cell receptor beta chains below was sequenced from the same sample in a study of sequential checkpoint blockade in melanoma. Described treatment: randomized to nivolumab then ipilimumab (arm A) or the reverse (arm B). The method was immunoSEQ multiplex PCR; TCRdb's version includes in-frame clones alone and lacks a portion of them. The sample yields over 10,000 clones, 82% seen once. The sample consisted of CD8+ T cells sorted from blood (inferred from file names), taken from a patient given nivolumab and ipilimumab in sequence. The receptors come from a human donor with melanoma.

This chain links TRBV28 with TRBJ2-7; possible D gene TRBD1, 6 bases. The CDR3 consists of 13 residues. The V and J ends lost 3 bases and 0 bases respectively, with 6 bases between them. Germline V lookup: CDR1 MDHEN, CDR2 SYDVKM. The CDR3 sequence: CASSFRGSYEQYF. CDR3 in DNA: TGTGCCAGCAGTTTCAGGGGCTCCTACGAGCAGTACTTC.

The chain uses TRBV28 and TRBJ2-1, with D perhaps TRBD1 (6 bases). The CDR3 loop spans 18 amino acids. Trimming pared 0 bases from V and 5 bases from J, leaving 20 bases between. Germline assignment: CDR1 MDHEN and CDR2 SYDVKM. CDR3 bases: TGTGCCAGCAGTTTATGGGGAATACAGGGTCTTTCCCACAATGAGCAGTTCTTC. Translating it yields CASSLWGIQGLSHNEQFF. Supplemented by reference TRBV28 and TRBJ2-1, the full variable domain reads DVKVTQSSRYLVKRTGEKVFLECVQDMDHENMFWYRQDPGLGLRLIYFSYDVKMKEKGDIPEGYSVSREKKERFSLILESASTNQTSMYLCASSLWGIQGLSHNEQFFGPGTRLTVL.

This chain joins TRBV6-1 and TRBJ1-5; 7 bases are a match to TRBD1. Germline-derived CDR1 and CDR2 are MNHNS and SASEGT. The CDR3 has 14 amino acids. The V segment lost 5 bases and the J segment 11 bases; nucleotides outside the gene matches: 12. Here the CDR3 reads CASSFRDSLGSQHF. The CDR3 DNA is TGTGCCAGCAGTTTCCGGGACAGTCTGGGGTCCCAGCATTTT.

The rearrangement joins TRBV27 to TRBJ2-3; 12 bases are a match to TRBD2. CDR1 and CDR2 from the germline V gene are MNHEY and SMNVEV (reference sequence). CDR3 length: 18 amino acids. V was pared by 5 bases and J by 3 bases, with 12 bases of the junction left unmatched. The DNA for the CDR3 is TGTGCCAGCAGTCCCTGGGCCCAGACTAGCGGGAGAACAGATACGCAGTATTTT. Protein sequence: CASSPWAQTSGRTDTQYF.

J is TRBJ1-5 and V is TRBV10-2; the D is unclear. Germline V gene lookup returns CDR1 WSHSY and CDR2 SAAADI. Trimming cost V 6 bases and J 5 bases, with 11 bases left between them. CDR3 size: 13 residues. Here the CDR3 reads CASRADTYQPQHF. CDR3 bases: TGCGCCAGCAGGGCAGATACGTATCAGCCCCAGCATTTT.

Comments on this clone: A read error may account for a junction end that differs from germline. This chain uses TRBV6-4 with TRBJ2-1; maybe TRBD2 (6 bases). This CDR3 region has 15 residues. The germline CDR1 and CDR2 sequences are MRHNA and SNTAGT. The CDR3 region has the DNA TGTGCCAACAGTGGGAGTAGCGGCCAATACAATGAGCAGTTCTTC. The encoded protein is CANSGSSGQYNEQFF.

In its sample, this clone was seen once. The genes are TRBV7-8 and TRBJ1-5; 8 bases agree with TRBD1. Losses at the gene ends were 3 bases for V and 2 bases for J; bases not matched to a gene: 3. The germline gives CDR1 SGHVS, CDR2 FQNEAQ. The length of the CDR3 is 15 residues. In DNA form, the CDR3 reads TGTGCCAGCAGCTTCGCGACAGGGGGCAATCAGCCCCAGCATTTT. This gives the protein CASSFATGGNQPQHF.

V gene TRBV27 combines with J gene TRBJ2-2; no clear D gene. Looked up from germline, CDR1 is MNHEY and CDR2 is SMNVEV (reference sequence). The CDR3 is 14 amino acids. V was pared by 3 bases and J by 0 bases, with 5 bases between. This CDR3 is CASSFGANTGELFF. CDR3 bases: TGTGCCAGCAGTTTTGGAGCGAACACCGGGGAGCTGTTTTTT.

This chain joins TRBV6-5 and TRBJ1-2, with a weak D call TRBD1 (5 bases). Trimming pared 4 bases from V and 5 bases from J, leaving 8 bases between. The CDR3 has 12 residues. Germline-derived CDR1 and CDR2 are MNHEY and SVGAGI. CDR3 sequence: CASSSGGYGYTF. CDR3 bases: TGTGCCAGCAGTTCGGGGGGGTATGGCTACACCTTC.

In its sample, this clone was seen a few times. The J gene is TRBJ1-2, the V gene TRBV7-9; D may be TRBD1 (5 bases). The V end was cut by 3 bases, the J end by 7 bases, with 15 bases between. This CDR3 has 14 residues. The germline V gene encodes CDR1 SEHNR and CDR2 FQNEAQ (reference sequence). The chain's CDR3 is CASSFYGDGGGYTF. Written as DNA, the CDR3 is TGTGCCAGCAGCTTCTATGGGGACGGGGGTGGCTACACCTTC.

This clone was seen just once. The chain links TRBV27 to TRBJ2-1; 7 positions agree with TRBD2. CDR3 length equals 15 residues. J lost 5 bases, V lost 7 bases, and 11 bases had no gene match. CDR1 MNHEY and CDR2 SMNVEV come from the germline V gene (reference sequence). The CDR3 bases are TGTGCCAGCACCTCTGTCTGGGGAGGGGACAATGAGCAGTTCTTC. Protein sequence: CASTSVWGGDNEQFF.

The J gene is TRBJ1-1, the V gene TRBV10-1; D is possibly TRBD1 (6 bases). The CDR3 extends over 16 amino acids. Trimming pared 3 bases from V and 5 bases from J, leaving 19 bases between. Germline assignment: CDR1 WNHNN and CDR2 SYGVQD (reference sequence). CDR3 DNA sequence: TGCGCCAGCAGTGAAACCTTGGTAGGGGGTGAGACTGAAGCTTTCTTT. Protein product: CASSETLVGGETEAFF.

Within the sample, this clone is medium-sized (0.01 to 0.1%). The chain employs TRBV10-3 and TRBJ2-2; possible D gene TRBD2, 6 bases. This CDR3 contains 15 residues. CDR1 and CDR2 (germline): ENHRY, SYGVKD. Trimming took off 7 bases at V and 10 bases at J, with 22 bases between the two ends. This chain's CDR3 is CAIKDRDSKVEELFF. The CDR3 DNA reads TGTGCCATCAAGGATCGGGACTCAAAGGTTGAGGAGCTGTTTTTT.

This clone turned up a few times. This chain connects TRBV7-3 to TRBJ1-1; weak D call: TRBD1 (5 bases). The CDR3 consists of 13 residues. Between the trimmed V and J ends, which lost 2 bases and 4 bases, there was a span of 8 bases. CDR1 SGHTA and CDR2 FQGTGA come from the germline V gene. The CDR3 sequence: CASSLQGGTEAFF. The CDR3 DNA follows: TGTGCCAGCAGCTTACAGGGAGGCACTGAAGCTTTCTTT. The full variable domain, rest sourced from reference TRBV7-3 and TRBJ1-1, is GAGVSQTPSNKVTEKGKYVELRCDPISGHTALYWYRQSLGQGPEFLIYFQGTGAADDSGLPNDRFFAVRPEGSVSTLKIQRTERGDSAVYLCASSLQGGTEAFFGQGTRLTVV.

V and J are TRBV10-2 and TRBJ2-7, with D hard to call. V shed 5 bases and J shed 4 bases, with 9 bases lying between them. The germline V gene encodes CDR1 WSHSY and CDR2 SAAADI. The CDR3 is 12 amino acids. CDR3 sequence: CASSPTAYEQYF. CDR3 nucleotide sequence: TGCGCCAGCAGTCCTACAGCTTACGAGCAGTACTTC.

The gene calls are TRBV6-4 and TRBJ2-1; no clear D. CDR3 length: 15 amino acids. Per germline, CDR1 MRHNA and CDR2 SNTAGT. V was shortened by 0 bases and J by 5 bases, with 11 bases between the two germline ends. This CDR3 reads CASSDSWSGNNEQFF. DNA for the CDR3: TGTGCCAGCAGTGACTCCTGGAGTGGTAACAATGAGCAGTTCTTC.

The rearrangement uses TRBV4-1 and TRBJ2-1, with D possibly TRBD1 on 5 matching bases. The CDR3 loop spans 14 amino acids. V was cut by 5 bases and J by 1 base, with 9 bases left in between. In germline, CDR1 is MGHRA, CDR2 YSYEKL. CDR3 DNA: TGCGCCAGCAGCGAGACAGTTTCCTACAATGAGCAGTTCTTC. This encodes CASSETVSYNEQFF.

The chain carries TRBV27 and TRBJ2-7; 11 bases align to TRBD1. The V and J ends lost 3 bases and 3 bases, in that order; junction bases with no gene match: 1. The V gene's germline CDR1 is MNHEY and CDR2 SMNVEV (reference sequence). The CDR3 is 14 residues long. The CDR3 loop reads CASSFGTGGYEQYF. CDR3 DNA sequence: TGTGCCAGCAGTTTCGGGACAGGGGGCTACGAGCAGTACTTC.

This clone was observed a handful of times. V usage is TRBV19 and J usage is TRBJ1-1; D is uncertain. This CDR3 region has 15 residues. Trimming pared 2 bases from V and 1 base from J, leaving 11 bases between. CDR1 is LNHDA and CDR2 is SQIVND in the germline V gene (reference sequence). The CDR3 here is CASSISAGGNTEAFF. The DNA for the CDR3 is TGTGCCAGTAGTATATCGGCCGGCGGGAACACTGAAGCTTTCTTT.

The rearrangement joins TRBV9 to TRBJ2-5; 9 nucleotides align to TRBD1. The CDR3 totals 14 residues. The J segment lost 4 bases and the V segment lost 5 bases, leaving 6 bases of the junction unmatched. Germline CDR1 and CDR2: SGDLS and YYNGEE. The DNA of the CDR3 is TGTGCCAGCAGTTACGGGACAGGGCTAGAGACCCAGTACTTC. It encodes CASSYGTGLETQYF.

This rearrangement joins TRBV28 to TRBJ2-1, with 13 bases lining up with TRBD2. CDR3 size: 21 residues. Germline V lookup: CDR1 MDHEN, CDR2 SYDVKM. V trimming: 1 base; J trimming: 4 bases; junction bases outside the gene matches: 16. In DNA, the CDR3 is TGTGCCAGCAGTTTATCCCTCTTGCGTCCGGGACTAGCGGGGCCTTACAATGAGCAGTTCTTC. Translation: CASSLSLLRPGLAGPYNEQFF.

The rearrangement links TRBV28 to TRBJ2-3; no firm D call. The CDR3 spans 11 residues. Germline CDR1 is MDHEN and CDR2 is SYDVKM. Trimming shortened V by 5 bases and J by 4 bases, and 4 bases separated the two germline ends. CDR3 DNA: TGTGCCAGCAGTCCTGCAGATACGCAGTATTTT. It is translated as CASSPADTQYF.

The chain couples TRBV30 to TRBJ1-5, with D perhaps matching TRBD1 (5 bases). Germline CDR1 is GTSNPN and CDR2 is SVGIG (reference sequence). V was clipped by 0 bases and J by 1 base, with 19 bases between them. The CDR3 is 18 amino acids. The CDR3: CAWSVRWEGGGSNQPQHF. The DNA for the CDR3 is TGTGCCTGGAGTGTACGTTGGGAGGGCGGGGGGAGCAATCAGCCCCAGCATTTT.

J is TRBJ2-7 and V is TRBV27; tentative D call: TRBD2 (5 bases). CDR1 MNHEY and CDR2 SMNVEV come from the germline V gene (reference sequence). The CDR3 runs 14 residues. Trimming cost V 5 bases and J 2 bases, with 13 bases left between them. The CDR3 DNA follows: TGTGCCAGCAGTCCAAGGGAGAACCCCTACGAGCAGTACTTC. It translates to CASSPRENPYEQYF.

This clone was found once. J is TRBJ2-1 and V is TRBV19, with TRBD2 matching 9 bases. Germline V lookup: CDR1 LNHDA, CDR2 SQIVND (reference sequence). The CDR3 is 16 residues long. With V trimmed by 2 bases and J by 2 bases, 4 bases remained unmatched. The CDR3 reads CASSILAGGPYNEQFF. In nucleotides, the CDR3 is TGTGCCAGTAGTATATTGGCGGGAGGGCCCTACAATGAGCAGTTCTTC.

The rearrangement links TRBV9 to TRBJ2-5; TRBD2 matches 8 bases. CDR1 and CDR2 (germline): SGDLS, YYNGEE. The CDR3 loop spans 16 amino acids. The junction had 11 bases not matched to a gene; V was cut back by 3 bases and J by 4 bases. CDR3 protein: CASSAGTRVVPETQYF. The DNA of the CDR3 is TGTGCCAGCAGCGCCGGGACTAGAGTTGTTCCAGAGACCCAGTACTTC.

V gene TRBV5-1 combines with J gene TRBJ1-5; D gene ambiguous. V was cut by 0 bases and J by 4 bases, with 8 bases left in between. The length of the CDR3 is 14 residues. Germline V gene lookup returns CDR1 SGHRS and CDR2 YFSETQ. In DNA form, the CDR3 reads TGCGCCAGCAGCTTGGGCGCGGAGAATCAGCCCCAGCATTTT. Translated: CASSLGAENQPQHF.

About this clone itself: Other DNA sequences in the same sample also yield this CDR3. This rearrangement joins TRBV5-6 to TRBJ1-3, with D unclear. The CDR3 length is 15 residues. The V and J ends lost 0 bases and 0 bases respectively, with 7 bases between them. Germline V lookup: CDR1 SGHDT, CDR2 YYEEEE. CDR3 in amino acids: CASSLAAVSGNTIYF. The CDR3 nucleotides read TGTGCCAGCAGCTTGGCCGCGGTCTCTGGAAACACCATATATTTT.